This TCR beta chain was found in a study of control samples from healthy donors and cancer patients. The V segment lost 4 bases and the J segment 7 bases; nucleotides outside the gene matches: 8. Germline V gene data show CDR1 as LNHDA and CDR2 as SQIVND (reference sequence). The CDR3 covers 14 residues. Sequenced by immunoSEQ multiplex PCR; TCRdb stores in-frame clones only, minus some. The table shows 150,000 or so clones, with around 94% occurring only once. The origin of this receptor is a man between 60 and 75 years old with colorectal cancer. The chain links TRBV19 to TRBJ1-2; 8 bases fit TRBD1. Sequencing input: PBMCs. DNA for the CDR3: TGTGCCAGTAGTACGGACAGGGTGGGCATTGGCTACACCTTC. This codes for CASSTDRVGIGYTF.